Listed below are T cell receptor beta chains from one sample, sequenced in a study of CD8 T cells in ankylosing spondylitis. TCRdb fed the 5' RACE reads into MiXCR, producing one record per CDR3 protein. This table has under 300,000 distinct CDR3 sequences, roughly 8.6% appearing once. Sequenced input: blood, either unsorted or a sorted T cell fraction (not recorded which). All receptors come from a male donor with ankylosing spondylitis or in good health (not recorded which). CDR3s include the opening cysteine and the closing phenylalanine or tryptophan. The D gene is left open where the match is weak. Some rows have no size entry. The others give once, few or many, or a class for an expanded clone.

clone size: -; J gene: TRBJ2-1; D gene: TRBD1; V gene: TRBV19; CDR3 protein: CASSVTGQGGYNEQFF; CDR3 DNA: TGTGCCAGTAGTGTCACAGGACAGGGGGGATACAATGAGCAGTTCTTC
clone size: -; J gene: TRBJ1-5; D gene: TRBD1; V gene: TRBV23-1; CDR3 protein: CASSLGTGRKRVGNQPQHF; CDR3 DNA: TGCGCCAGCAGCCTCGGGACAGGAAGAAAAAGAGTAGGGAATCAGCCCCAGCATTTT
clone size: -; J gene: TRBJ2-1; D gene: TRBD2; V gene: TRBV20-1; CDR3 protein: CSARDPSGEGDEQFF; CDR3 DNA: TGCAGTGCTAGAGATCCTAGCGGGGAGGGGGATGAGCAGTTCTTC
clone size: few; J gene: TRBJ2-7; D gene: TRBD1; V gene: TRBV10-3; CDR3 protein: CAISEAGQGREQYF; CDR3 DNA: TGTGCCATCAGTGAGGCGGGACAGGGTCGCGAGCAGTACTTC
clone size: many; J gene: TRBJ2-3; D gene: -; V gene: TRBV14; CDR3 protein: CASSQITGTDTQYF; CDR3 DNA: TGTGCCAGCAGCCAAATCACAGGCACAGATACGCAGTATTTT
clone size: many; J gene: TRBJ2-3; D gene: -; V gene: TRBV7-9; CDR3 protein: CASSLLETAAHTDTQYF; CDR3 DNA: TGTGCCAGCAGCTTATTAGAAACAGCGGCCCACACAGATACGCAGTATTTT
clone size: many; J gene: TRBJ2-5; D gene: -; V gene: TRBV20-1; CDR3 protein: CSASGRGRQETQYF; CDR3 DNA: TGCAGTGCTAGCGGGAGGGGGCGCCAAGAGACCCAGTACTTC
clone size: many; J gene: TRBJ1-6; D gene: -; V gene: TRBV20-1; CDR3 protein: CSARDPEIGPPLHF; CDR3 DNA: TGCAGTGCTAGAGATCCGGAGATAGGGCCACCCCTCCACTTT
clone size: many; J gene: TRBJ2-5; D gene: TRBD1; V gene: TRBV29-1; CDR3 protein: CSVAPGQGWETQYF; CDR3 DNA: TGCAGCGTTGCGCCGGGACAGGGCTGGGAGACCCAGTACTTC
clone size: -; J gene: TRBJ2-3; D gene: TRBD2; V gene: TRBV20-1; CDR3 protein: CSARGSLAGGPVITDTQYF; CDR3 DNA: TGCAGTGCTAGAGGGTCGCTAGCGGGAGGGCCGGTAATTACAGATACGCAGTATTTT
clone size: few; J gene: TRBJ1-4; D gene: -; V gene: TRBV7-9; CDR3 protein: CASSTRAGGATNEKLFF; CDR3 DNA: TGTGCCAGCAGCACCCGGGCCGGAGGAGCAACTAATGAAAAACTGTTTTTT
clone size: few; J gene: TRBJ1-6; D gene: -; V gene: TRBV6-1; CDR3 protein: CASSNPTVAKGSPLHF; CDR3 DNA: TGTGCCAGCAGCAACCCCACAGTAGCGAAGGGCTCACCCCTCCACTTT
clone size: -; J gene: TRBJ2-1; D gene: TRBD1; V gene: TRBV7-9; CDR3 protein: CASSLSPGVRQGEQFF; CDR3 DNA: TGTGCCAGCAGCTTATCCCCAGGGGTCCGACAGGGTGAGCAGTTCTTC
clone size: many; J gene: TRBJ2-5; D gene: -; V gene: TRBV18; CDR3 protein: CASSPPTGTVIDQYF; CDR3 DNA: TGTGCCAGCTCACCACCGACCGGGACGGTTATAGACCAGTACTTC
clone size: many; J gene: TRBJ2-5; D gene: TRBD2; V gene: TRBV2; CDR3 protein: CASRDLLADLKETQYF; CDR3 DNA: TGTGCCAGCAGAGACTTACTAGCGGACCTTAAAGAGACCCAGTACTTC
clone size: many; J gene: TRBJ1-5; D gene: TRBD1; V gene: TRBV7-2; CDR3 protein: CASSLGGTGSTQPQHF; CDR3 DNA: TGTGCCAGCAGCTTAGGAGGGACAGGGAGTACGCAGCCCCAGCATTTT
clone size: few; J gene: TRBJ2-1; D gene: -; V gene: TRBV7-2; CDR3 protein: CASSFQGKEQFF; CDR3 DNA: TGTGCCAGCAGCTTTCAGGGGAAAGAGCAGTTCTTC
clone size: few; J gene: TRBJ2-7; D gene: TRBD2; V gene: TRBV7-2; CDR3 protein: CASSSSGLALVAEQYF; CDR3 DNA: TGTGCCAGCAGCTCTTCGGGACTAGCTCTTGTTGCCGAGCAGTACTTC
clone size: many; J gene: TRBJ2-2; D gene: -; V gene: TRBV4-3; CDR3 protein: CASSPQTGKNTGELFF; CDR3 DNA: TGCGCCAGCAGCCCGCAAACAGGGAAGAACACCGGGGAGCTGTTTTTT
clone size: -; J gene: TRBJ2-3; D gene: TRBD2; V gene: TRBV20-1; CDR3 protein: CSPSSRGGRYDTQYF; CDR3 DNA: TGCAGTCCTAGTTCCCGGGGGGGCCGCTATGATACGCAGTATTTT
clone size: many; J gene: TRBJ1-4; D gene: TRBD1; V gene: TRBV27; CDR3 protein: CARIPGQGKGKLFF; CDR3 DNA: TGTGCCAGAATTCCGGGACAGGGAAAGGGAAAACTGTTTTTT
clone size: many; J gene: TRBJ1-1; D gene: -; V gene: TRBV7-2; CDR3 protein: CASSLQTANTEAFF; CDR3 DNA: TGTGCCAGCAGCCTCCAGACAGCAAACACTGAAGCTTTCTTT
clone size: many; J gene: TRBJ2-7; D gene: -; V gene: TRBV7-9; CDR3 protein: CASSLDLRGEQYF; CDR3 DNA: TGTGCCAGCAGCTTAGATCTCAGAGGAGAGCAGTACTTC
clone size: many; J gene: TRBJ2-1; D gene: TRBD2; V gene: TRBV11-2; CDR3 protein: CASSLDWSSGRSSYNEQFF; CDR3 DNA: TGTGCCAGCAGCTTAGATTGGTCTAGCGGGAGGAGCTCCTACAATGAGCAGTTCTTC
clone size: many; J gene: TRBJ2-7; D gene: TRBD1; V gene: TRBV29-1; CDR3 protein: CSVDVGTAYNSFQYF; CDR3 DNA: TGCAGCGTTGACGTAGGGACAGCCTACAACTCTTTCCAGTACTTC
clone size: few; J gene: TRBJ2-7; D gene: TRBD2; V gene: TRBV7-9; CDR3 protein: CASSDSVRGETYEQYF; CDR3 DNA: TGTGCCAGCAGCGATAGCGTCCGGGGGGAAACCTACGAGCAGTACTTC
clone size: many; J gene: TRBJ2-2; D gene: -; V gene: TRBV5-1; CDR3 protein: CASSLGQAYTGELFF; CDR3 DNA: TGCGCCAGCAGCTTGGGGCAGGCCTACACCGGGGAGCTGTTTTTT
clone size: many; J gene: TRBJ1-5; D gene: -; V gene: TRBV11-2; CDR3 protein: CASSLDLRPNQPQHF; CDR3 DNA: TGTGCCAGCAGCTTAGATCTGAGGCCCAATCAGCCCCAGCATTTT
clone size: many; J gene: TRBJ2-1; D gene: -; V gene: TRBV20-1; CDR3 protein: CSPMGRGGDSYNEQFF; CDR3 DNA: TGCAGTCCGATGGGTCGAGGGGGAGACTCCTACAATGAGCAGTTCTTC
clone size: -; J gene: TRBJ1-4; D gene: -; V gene: TRBV20-1; CDR3 protein: CSARAPLGEKLFF; CDR3 DNA: TGCAGTGCTAGAGCCCCGCTTGGGGAAAAACTGTTTTTT
clone size: -; J gene: TRBJ2-2; D gene: TRBD2; V gene: TRBV2; CDR3 protein: CARSVAGNTGELFF; CDR3 DNA: TGTGCCAGAAGCGTAGCGGGGAACACCGGGGAGCTGTTTTTT
clone size: -; J gene: TRBJ2-7; D gene: -; V gene: TRBV7-9; CDR3 protein: CASSPPPRGLNEQYF; CDR3 DNA: TGTGCCAGCAGCCCGCCGCCCAGGGGATTAAACGAGCAGTACTTC
clone size: few; J gene: TRBJ2-1; D gene: -; V gene: TRBV7-2; CDR3 protein: CASSLGRDRGYNEQFF; CDR3 DNA: TGTGCCAGCAGCCTCGGACGGGATAGAGGCTACAATGAGCAGTTCTTC
clone size: few; J gene: TRBJ2-2; D gene: -; V gene: TRBV9; CDR3 protein: CASSVLRDNTGELFF; CDR3 DNA: TGTGCCAGCAGCGTCCTCAGGGATAACACCGGGGAGCTGTTTTTT
clone size: few; J gene: TRBJ2-1; D gene: TRBD2; V gene: TRBV19; CDR3 protein: CASRRRLAGVDEQFF; CDR3 DNA: TGTGCCAGCCGAAGGCGGCTAGCGGGAGTAGATGAGCAGTTCTTC
clone size: many; J gene: TRBJ1-1; D gene: -; V gene: TRBV9; CDR3 protein: CASSPQREAFF; CDR3 DNA: TGTGCCAGCAGCCCTCAACGCGAAGCTTTCTTT